This T cell receptor beta chain was retrieved from a study of blood T cell repertoires in COVID-19. Germline CDR1 is ENHRY and CDR2 is SYGVKD. The CDR3 loop spans 15 amino acids. V shed 5 bases, J shed 3 bases, and the junction held 4 bases outside the gene matches. The data were produced by immunoSEQ multiplex PCR, yet TCRdb's version contains in-frame clones alone and is incomplete. The repertoire holds 60,000 or so clones, with just under 90% as singletons. This sequence joins TRBV10-3 and TRBJ2-3; 11 positions agree with TRBD1. Specimen: peripheral blood. The receptor's source is a human donor with active COVID-19. The donor label of this sample is uncertain. CDR3 nucleotides: TGTGCCATCAGTTCCGGGACAGGGGGAACAGATACGCAGTATTTT. Its protein product is CAISSGTGGTDTQYF.